These 30 T cell receptor beta chains originate from one sample sequenced in a study of T-cell reconstitution after alpha-beta-depleted transplantation in children. Using unique molecular identifiers, the investigators prepared the TCRbeta library. MiXCR, run by TCRdb on the PCR reads, gives a single entry per CDR3 protein. Of almost 250,000 distinct CDR3 sequences listed, roughly 24% are singletons. The sample in question was PBMCs, obtained before TCRalphabeta/CD19-depleted stem cell transplant. Receptors were obtained from a girl aged 2 to 9 with Fanconi anemia, due to receive a stem cell transplant.

Only a few counts were recorded for this clonotype. J is TRBJ1-4 and V is TRBV9; D ambiguous. The CDR3 consists of 14 residues. From germline, CDR1 is SGDLS and CDR2 YYNGEE. V was trimmed by 0 bases and J by 6 bases, leaving 9 bases between them. The CDR3: CASSVVDTDEKLFF. As DNA, the CDR3 is TGTGCCAGCAGCGTAGTGGATACGGATGAAAAACTGTTTTTT.

The rearrangement joins TRBV29-1 to TRBJ2-1; D is possibly TRBD1 (5 bases). Germline loops: CDR1 SQVTM, CDR2 ANQGSEA. V was clipped by 7 bases and J by 8 bases, with 18 bases between them. This CDR3 contains 13 residues. The CDR3 DNA is TGCAGCGACTTGACAAGGCCCAGGGATGAGCAGTTCTTC. Translating gives CSDLTRPRDEQFF.

V and J are TRBV6-1 and TRBJ2-1; D ambiguous. Germline loops: CDR1 MNHNS, CDR2 SASEGT. V lost 10 bases and J lost 4, with 14 bases in between. The CDR3 sequence is 13 residues long. The CDR3 reads CANALTGYNEQFF. CDR3 in DNA: TGTGCCAATGCCTTAACTGGATACAATGAGCAGTTCTTC.

The chain recombines TRBV6-6 with TRBJ2-3; 7 nucleotides match TRBD2. V lost 5 bases to trimming and J lost 2 bases; unmatched junction nucleotides: 1. This CDR3 contains 13 residues. CDR1 is MNHNY and CDR2 is SVGAGI in the germline V gene (reference sequence). This CDR3 is CASSLAVTDTQYF. CDR3 nucleotide sequence: TGTGCCAGCAGTCTAGCGGTCACAGATACGCAGTATTTT.

This chain connects TRBV12-5 to TRBJ2-3, with D perhaps matching TRBD1 (5 bases). Deletions cut 7 bases from V and 2 bases from J, with 13 bases between. Looked up from germline, CDR1 is LGHNT and CDR2 is FRNRAP. The CDR3 sequence is 14 residues long. The CDR3 loop reads CASALDRSTDTQYF. The CDR3 DNA follows: TGTGCTAGTGCCCTAGACAGATCCACAGATACGCAGTATTTT.

The V gene is TRBV20-1, the J gene TRBJ2-7, with D perhaps matching TRBD1 (6 bases). Per the germline V gene, CDR1 is DFQATT and CDR2 is SNEGSKA (reference sequence). V was cut by 7 bases and J by 1 base, with 14 bases left in between. The CDR3 extends over 13 amino acids. The CDR3, as DNA: TGCAGTGACAGGCGGACAGTTTCCTACGAGCAGTACTTC. Its translation: CSDRRTVSYEQYF.

The chain couples TRBV29-1 to TRBJ2-3; TRBD1 or TRBD2 may be the D gene (5 bases each). This CDR3 comprises 15 residues. V was pared by 7 bases and J by 1 base, with 18 bases between. Germline CDR1 and CDR2: SQVTM and ANQGSEA. The CDR3 DNA follows: TGCAGCGGAAACGGGACCCCTCGGGGCACAGATACGCAGTATTTT. It codes for CSGNGTPRGTDTQYF.

There are many counts of this clonotype. The chain combines TRBV12-3 or TRBV12-4 with TRBJ2-7; 7 bases fit TRBD1. The CDR3 contains 15 residues. Trimming at V came to 3 bases and at J to 9 bases, leaving 14 bases not matched to a gene. CDR3 in DNA: TGTGCCAGCAGTTTTCTAGGGGGCCTCGATCGGGGGCAGTACTTC. It encodes CASSFLGGLDRGQYF.

The chain couples TRBV30 to TRBJ2-3, with D possibly being TRBD2 (6 bases). The CDR3 is made up of 11 amino acids. Germline CDR1 GTSNPN, CDR2 SVGIG (reference sequence). Trimming left V 2 bases short and J 6 bases short, with 6 bases between. CDR3 amino acids: CAWSRGDTQYF. CDR3 nucleotides: TGTGCCTGGAGTCGGGGGGATACGCAGTATTTT.

V and J are TRBV5-1 and TRBJ2-7; D is undetermined. This CDR3 comprises 14 residues. Trimming removed 2 bases at V and 3 bases at J, with 12 bases between. The germline V gene has CDR1 SGHRS and CDR2 YFSETQ. CDR3 DNA: TGCGCCAGCAGCTTTCGCAGGTTAGGCTACGAGCAGTACTTC. Translation gives CASSFRRLGYEQYF.

This clonotype was found many times. V and J are TRBV20-1 and TRBJ2-2; 8 nucleotides agree with TRBD1. After removal of 0 bases from V and 3 bases from J, the junction contained 6 bases not matched to a gene. The CDR3 is made up of 16 amino acids. Germline CDR1 and CDR2: DFQATT and SNEGSKA (reference sequence). CDR3 protein: CSARDQRTGYTGELFF. CDR3 coding DNA: TGCAGTGCTAGAGATCAACGGACAGGGTACACCGGGGAGCTGTTTTTT.

A few counts support this clonotype. J is TRBJ2-7 and V is TRBV29-1; D is unresolved. The CDR3 has 14 residues. With 1 base removed from V and 3 bases from J, the gap between germline ends came to 13 bases. Germline loops: CDR1 SQVTM, CDR2 ANQGSEA. The DNA of the CDR3 is TGCAGCGTTGAAGTTTCGGGTAGGCACTACGAGCAGTACTTC. Protein product: CSVEVSGRHYEQYF.

The V call is TRBV7-2, the J call TRBJ2-3, with TRBD2 matching over 11 bases. Germline V gene sequence: CDR1 SGHTA, CDR2 FQGNSA. CDR3 length: 16 residues. V lost 5 bases to trimming and J lost 7 bases; unmatched junction nucleotides: 11. The CDR3 bases are TGTGCCAGCAGCGTAATAGCGGGGGGGCAAAAGAATACGCAGTATTTT. Translation: CASSVIAGGQKNTQYF. Full variable domain (remainder filled in from reference TRBV7-2 and TRBJ2-3): GAGVSQSPSNKVTEKGKDVELRCDPISGHTALYWYRQSLGQGLEFLIYFQGNSAPDKSGLPSDRFSAERTGGSVSTLTIQRTQQEDSAVYLCASSVIAGGQKNTQYFGPGTRLTVL.

This clonotype showed up many times. V gene TRBV20-1 combines with J gene TRBJ2-5; TRBD2 matches at 9 bases. The CDR3 totals 16 residues. Germline V lookup: CDR1 DFQATT, CDR2 SNEGSKA (reference sequence). The V segment lost 1 base and the J segment 5 bases; nucleotides outside the gene matches: 11. CDR3: CSARVWASGVGETQYF. The CDR3 DNA reads as TGCAGTGCTAGAGTTTGGGCTAGCGGGGTTGGGGAGACCCAGTACTTC.

In its sample, this clonotype was seen many times. The rearrangement links TRBV29-1 to TRBJ2-7; no clear D. Trimming shortened V by 0 bases and J by 0 bases, and 6 bases separated the two germline ends. The germline CDR1 and CDR2 sequences are SQVTM and ANQGSEA. The CDR3 has 13 amino acids. The CDR3 sequence is CSVEDDSSYEQYF. CDR3 bases: TGCAGCGTTGAAGATGACTCCTCCTACGAGCAGTACTTC.

The chain uses TRBV6-2 or TRBV6-3 and TRBJ2-5, with 7 bases fitting TRBD1. This CDR3 is built from 19 residues. CDR1 is MNHEY and CDR2 is SVGEGT in the germline V gene. V was pared by 6 bases and J by 3 bases, with 22 bases of the junction left unmatched. The CDR3 nucleotides are TGTGCCAGCAGCAGGGCCGGGACAGCGACGCATTTAGGAAAAGAGACCCAGTACTTC. It yields the protein CASSRAGTATHLGKETQYF.

This clonotype occurred many times. The chain carries TRBV7-3 and TRBJ2-1, with 8 bases aligning to TRBD2. Germline-derived CDR1 and CDR2 are SGHTA and FQGTGA. The V segment lost 5 bases and the J segment 12 bases; nucleotides outside the gene matches: 9. This CDR3 region has 13 residues. The CDR3 region is CASSPGGTSRQFF. The CDR3 DNA is TGTGCCAGCAGCCCAGGCGGGACTAGTAGGCAGTTCTTC.

This clonotype has ten or more counts. The V and J genes are TRBV5-4 and TRBJ2-3; no definite D call. V was pared by 1 base and J by 0 bases, with 12 bases between. This CDR3 is 16 amino acids long. Germline V CDR1 and CDR2: SGHNT, YYREEE (reference sequence). The CDR3 loop reads CASSLLVAASTDTQYF. CDR3 in DNA: TGTGCCAGCAGCTTGCTGGTTGCTGCTAGCACAGATACGCAGTATTTT. Combining the CDR3 with reference TRBV5-4 and TRBJ2-3 gives the whole variable domain ETGVTQSPTHLIKTRGQQVTLRCSSQSGHNTVSWYQQALGQGPQFIFQYYREEENGRGNFPPRFSGLQFPNYSSELNVNALELDDSALYLCASSLLVAASTDTQYFGPGTRLTVL.

This clonotype appeared many times. The chain joins TRBV6-1 to TRBJ2-7, with D unclear. The V gene lost 7 bases and the J gene lost 2 bases, with 12 bases spanning the gap. CDR1 and CDR2 (germline): MNHNS, SASEGT. There are 13 residues in the CDR3. This CDR3 is CASTRPFTYEQYF. The CDR3 coding sequence is TGTGCCAGCACCCGACCTTTCACCTACGAGCAGTACTTC.

J is TRBJ2-1 and V is TRBV5-1; no definite D call. The CDR3 totals 16 residues. V was shortened by 4 bases and J by 0 bases, with 14 bases between the two germline ends. Germline V CDR1 and CDR2: SGHRS, YFSETQ. CDR3 residues: CASSQHEPISYNEQFF. CDR3 bases: TGCGCCAGCAGCCAACACGAGCCCATCTCCTACAATGAGCAGTTCTTC.

Ten or more counts support this clonotype. CDR3 nucleotide sequence: TGCAGTGCTACCCAGGACAGCACAGATACGCAGTATTTT. Residues: CSATQDSTDTQYF. This chain joins TRBV20-1 and TRBJ2-3; D is undetermined. Per germline, CDR1 DFQATT and CDR2 SNEGSKA (reference sequence). V lost 4 bases, J lost 0 bases, and 8 bases lay in between. CDR3 length: 13 residues.

This clonotype was observed many times. This sequence joins TRBV12-3 or TRBV12-4 and TRBJ2-7; 7 nucleotides match TRBD2. Unmatched junction bases numbered 5, after V lost 6 bases and J lost 3 bases. This CDR3 contains 13 residues. Here the CDR3 DNA reads TGTGCCAGCAGCTGGGACTACCGCTACGAGCAGTACTTC. Encoded protein: CASSWDYRYEQYF.

This clonotype was counted ten times or more. The gene calls are TRBV20-1 and TRBJ2-7; 7 bases align to TRBD2. The V segment lost 3 bases and the J segment 0 bases; nucleotides outside the gene matches: 5. Per the germline V gene, CDR1 is DFQATT and CDR2 is SNEGSKA (reference sequence). The CDR3 covers 14 residues. DNA for the CDR3: TGCAGTGCTAGGGAGTGGGGGGGCTCCTACGAGCAGTACTTC. Its translation is CSAREWGGSYEQYF.

The chain uses TRBV6-1 and TRBJ1-3, with D perhaps TRBD1 (5 bases). There are 15 residues in the CDR3. The ends were cut back, 6 bases at V and 0 bases at J, with 12 bases in the middle. Germline V CDR1 and CDR2: MNHNS, SASEGT. The chain's CDR3 is CASRAGYSSGNTIYF. The CDR3, as DNA: TGTGCCAGCAGGGCAGGGTATAGCTCTGGAAACACCATATATTTT.

This clonotype showed up just a few times. The V and J genes are TRBV29-1 and TRBJ2-3, with TRBD1 matching over 7 bases. The CDR3 loop spans 15 amino acids. Germline assignment: CDR1 SQVTM and CDR2 ANQGSEA. Trimming cost V 6 bases and J 3 bases; bases outside gene matches: 12. CDR3: CSVAHSGGRTDTQYF. The CDR3 DNA sequence: TGCAGCGTCGCGCACTCAGGGGGTCGGACAGATACGCAGTATTTT.

The chain employs TRBV20-1 and TRBJ2-7; D gene uncertain. V lost 5 bases to trimming and J lost 2 bases, with 13 bases between them. The CDR3 loop spans 13 amino acids. CDR1 is DFQATT, CDR2 SNEGSKA, per germline (reference sequence). This CDR3 reads CSASTPKAYEQYF. The CDR3 nucleotides are TGCAGTGCTTCGACCCCTAAGGCCTACGAGCAGTACTTC.

Many counts were recorded for this clonotype. The V and J genes are TRBV29-1 and TRBJ2-7; no definite D call. The V end lost 1 base, the J end lost 2 bases, and 12 bases lay between the germline ends. CDR1 is SQVTM, CDR2 ANQGSEA, per germline. The CDR3 runs to 14 residues. The CDR3 nucleotides read TGCAGCGTTGAAGCGGGTAAACTCCCCTACGAGCAGTACTTC. Translated, it gives CSVEAGKLPYEQYF.

The chain employs TRBV4-2 and TRBJ2-7; D not certain. Trimming pared 1 base from V and 0 bases from J, leaving 7 bases between. The germline gives CDR1 LGHNA, CDR2 YNFKEQ. The length of the CDR3 is 14 residues. The DNA for the CDR3 is TGTGCCAGCAGCCAAGGAAAGGACTCCTACGAGCAGTACTTC. Encoded protein: CASSQGKDSYEQYF.

In this sample, this clonotype turned up a few times. The gene calls are TRBV20-1 and TRBJ2-7, with 9 bases matching TRBD1. The CDR3 contains 14 residues. The V and J ends lost 5 bases and 3 bases, in that order; junction bases with no gene match: 8. Germline lookup yields CDR1 DFQATT and CDR2 SNEGSKA (reference sequence). The CDR3 coding sequence is TGCAGTGCTTTGAGGACAGGGGATTACTACGAGCAGTACTTC. Encoded protein: CSALRTGDYYEQYF.

The chain is built from TRBV28 and TRBJ2-7; D gene uncertain. Between the trimmed V and J ends, which lost 5 bases and 11 bases, there was a span of 13 bases. The CDR3 has 11 residues. Germline CDR1 is MDHEN and CDR2 is SYDVKM. In DNA, the CDR3 is TGTGCCAGCAGTCCCGGTGCTAGTGAGTACTTC. This gives the protein CASSPGASEYF.